This T cell receptor beta chain was obtained from a study of CXCR3-negative and CXCR3-positive naive CD8 T cells. Findings and caveats of the study: TRB CDR3 hydrophobicity was greater in CXCR3-positive naive cells than in CXCR3-negative naive cells. TRBV-TRBJ usage matched between naive CXCR3-negative and CXCR3-positive cells but not between memory cells.

Comment on this clonotype: What it recognizes is unknown.

This CDR3 has 15 amino acids. Germline-derived CDR1 and CDR2 are SQVTM and ANQGSEA. Via 5' RACE with UMI labels, TRB cDNA libraries were prepared. With the 5' RACE reads reprocessed, TCRdb shows one record per CDR3 protein and no DNA. This sample's clone table lists 110,000 or so distinct CDR3 sequences. Sequencing input: naive CXCR3+ CD8+ T cells from blood. Subset in this sample: CD45RO-CCR7+CD27+CD95- naive CD8+ T cells expressing CXCR3 (TNR3+). The sequence derives from a human donor in good health. Some clones in this sample may be carry-over from other donors' samples. The rearrangement joins TRBV29-1 to TRBJ2-7; without DNA, the TCRdb call of TRBD1 cannot be checked. CDR3 in amino acids: CSVSNAGGASYEQYF.